This is a list of T cell receptor beta chains from one sample in a study of T cells in Graves' hyperthyroidism and ophthalmopathy. TCRdb analysed the multiplex PCR reads with MiXCR anew, one entry per CDR3 protein. The sample contains a few hundred thousand distinct CDR3 sequences, 14% of which appear only once. Specimen: blood. The origin of the receptors is a woman aged 30 to 39 with Graves' ophthalmopathy. Each CDR3 is given with its conserved first and last residue. Each record gives: V gene, CDR3 protein.

>TRBV5-1
CASSLAGGKGADTQYF
>TRBV11-2
CASSWLVGAQTYNEQFF
>TRBV7-9
CASSLVSSGRLNEKLFF
>TRBV7-3
CASSPGGDEQFF
>TRBV6-2/TRBV6-3
CASSYSWAGALSGANVLTF
>TRBV6-5
CASSYVRTEYNEQFF
>TRBV5-6
CASSLGRGGRADTQYF
>TRBV11-2
CASSWGGTVGTEAFF
>TRBV25-1
CASSVGSEQFF
>TRBV20-1
CSARGQKETQYF
>TRBV20-1
CSARTRSYNSPLHF
>TRBV15
CATGREGLYEQFF
>TRBV6-2/TRBV6-3
CASSKDRTYSNQPQHF
>TRBV7-9
CASSLNKGMGSYEQYF
>TRBV18
CASSPPVRGANTGELFF
>TRBV12-3/TRBV12-4
CASISGPNYGYTF
>TRBV6-2/TRBV6-3
CASSYLAIGLGTGLKEVEAFF
>TRBV5-5
CASSLGSAQETQYF
>TRBV28
CASSLSQSGGQETQYF
>TRBV2
CASRAGTSNWNEQFF
>TRBV6-1
CASSGSGQETQYF
>TRBV11-2
CASSLGLASDTQYF
>TRBV7-3
CASSLAQSGQSPLHF
>TRBV6-2/TRBV6-3
CASSTTTFSYEQYF
>TRBV4-1
CASSQVVLVETQYF
>TRBV6-2/TRBV6-3
CASSYRTGASREYF
>TRBV7-2
CASSLAGGASTDTQYF
>TRBV20-1
CSARVGGHGYTF
>TRBV30
CAWRGLGLVETQYF
>TRBV6-2/TRBV6-3
CASSYRRGYLQGDTQYF
>TRBV12-3/TRBV12-4
CASSLTLGNTIYF
>TRBV14
CASSQEPGLYEQFF
>TRBV6-1
CASSDGGARDTQYF
>TRBV3-1
CASSQGGLAGVGELFF
>TRBV27
CASSPRTAGVGEKLFF
>TRBV7-2
CASSSRVDNEQYF
>TRBV15
CATSRAGAYSPLHF
>TRBV7-2
CASSLAGGPETQYF
>TRBV20-1
CSAGEGQTNTEAFF
>TRBV7-9
CASSLSGWNTEAFF
>TRBV24-1
CATSDGRGETQYF
>TRBV7-6
CASSDTLTVTETQYF